This T cell receptor beta chain originates from a study of T cell responses to AZD1222 COVID-19 vaccine. About the study: Combined were second doses at about 4 or about 12 weeks.

The assay was immunoSEQ multiplex PCR, and TCRdb's table has in-frame clones only and misses some. The sample comprises 150,000 to 200,000 clones, about nine tenths of which are singletons, and 2.6% rests with the top ten. Germline CDR1 MGHRA, CDR2 YSYEKL. The CDR3 extends over 14 amino acids. V lost 1 base and J lost 3, with 10 bases in between. Study-level points and caveats: Among the donors, most were white British and more were female, and clonal diversity was possibly underestimated. Close to half of all spike-specific TCRs reportedly target regions of the variants that are unmutated. The breadth and depth of Spike-specific TCRs increased once two AZD1222 doses had been given.

Note on this clone: Antigen unknown.

The sequenced sample was peripheral blood, obtained on day 0 of AZD1222 vaccination. The chain is built from TRBV4-1 and TRBJ2-7; no reliable D call. This sequence was found in an adult in good health. CDR3 amino acids: CASSQAGFNYEQYF. The CDR3, as DNA: TGCGCCAGCAGCCAAGCGGGCTTTAACTACGAGCAGTACTTC.